The 30 T cell receptor beta chains below were found in one sample sequenced in a study of T cells after yellow fever vaccination. TCRdb redid the calling of the 5' RACE reads with MiXCR, one entry per CDR3 protein. The table records around 230,000 distinct CDR3 sequences, around 6.7% of them present only once. The material sequenced was CD4+ T cells sorted from PBMCs, taken on the day of the yellow fever booster vaccination. All receptors come from a man younger than 40 who received the YFV17D yellow fever vaccine.

This clonotype was found many times. The J gene is TRBJ1-2, the V gene TRBV5-1; 8 positions agree with TRBD1. V shed 4 bases, J shed 4 bases, and the junction held 0 bases outside the gene matches. CDR1 is SGHRS and CDR2 is YFSETQ in the germline V gene. This CDR3 is built from 12 residues. CDR3 amino acids: CASSGQGYGYTF. The CDR3 bases are TGCGCCAGCAGCGGACAGGGCTATGGCTACACCTTC.

This clonotype was seen a handful of times. V gene TRBV6-2 or TRBV6-3 combines with J gene TRBJ2-7, with D maybe TRBD2 (6 bases). Per the germline V gene, CDR1 is MNHEY and CDR2 is SVGEGT. V was shortened by 5 bases and J by 5 bases, with 13 bases between the two germline ends. The CDR3 extends over 13 amino acids. The CDR3 nucleotides are TGTGCCAGCAGTAACAGACTAGTCCACGAGCAGTACTTC. As protein: CASSNRLVHEQYF.

This clonotype occurred many times. The CDR3, as DNA: TGTGCCAGCAGTGATCAGCCCCAAGCCCCCTACGAGCAGTACTTC. Its translation: CASSDQPQAPYEQYF. V is TRBV6-1 and J is TRBJ2-7; no firm D call. With 3 bases removed from V and 2 bases from J, the gap between germline ends came to 14 bases. The CDR3 loop spans 15 amino acids. Germline V gene sequence: CDR1 MNHNS, CDR2 SASEGT.

This clonotype was seen a handful of times. V usage is TRBV7-2 and J usage is TRBJ2-5; 7 bases agree with TRBD2. Germline trimming cut 5 bases from V and 5 bases from J; bases unmatched to any gene: 11. CDR3 length equals 15 residues. Germline loops: CDR1 SGHTA, CDR2 FQGNSA. CDR3 residues: CASSLLAAGRETQYF. The CDR3 bases are TGTGCCAGCAGCCTTCTAGCGGCTGGTCGGGAGACCCAGTACTTC.

CDR3 sequence reads: CASSTPGRVYGYTF. CDR3 nucleotides: TGTGCCAGCAGTACACCTGGTCGGGTCTATGGCTACACCTTC. This sequence joins TRBV6-2 or TRBV6-3 and TRBJ1-2; D remains ambiguous. In germline, CDR1 is MNHEY, CDR2 SVGEGT. V was trimmed by 5 bases and J by 4 bases, leaving 14 bases between them. CDR3 size: 14 residues.

The chain carries TRBV12-3 or TRBV12-4 and TRBJ1-1; D uncertain. The CDR3 spans 13 residues. Trimming took 6 bases from V and 1 from J, leaving 9 bases between them. The CDR3 sequence is CASRLGGNTEAFF. CDR3 sequence (DNA): TGTGCCAGCAGGCTGGGAGGGAACACTGAAGCTTTCTTT.

The chain links TRBV20-1 to TRBJ2-5; TRBD2 aligns across 10 bases. J lost 5 bases, V lost 5 bases, and 17 bases had no gene match. Germline V gene data show CDR1 as DFQATT and CDR2 as SNEGSKA (reference sequence). CDR3 length equals 17 residues. The CDR3 DNA reads as TGCAGTGCTGGCTTGTTAGCGGGAGGATTTCAGGGGGAGACCCAGTACTTC. This codes for CSAGLLAGGFQGETQYF.

V gene TRBV6-1 combines with J gene TRBJ2-1; TRBD2 might be the D (6 bases). This CDR3 spans 15 amino acids. Germline values: CDR1 MNHNS, CDR2 SASEGT. With 7 bases removed from V and 5 bases from J, the gap between germline ends came to 18 bases. The CDR3 sequence is CASTRSGSGHNEQFF. The CDR3 DNA sequence: TGTGCCAGCACCCGCAGTGGAAGCGGGCACAATGAGCAGTTCTTC.

This clonotype occurred many times. The chain has TRBV5-1 and TRBJ2-3; TRBD2 agrees at 9 bases. This CDR3 has 15 amino acids. Germline V gene sequence: CDR1 SGHRS, CDR2 YFSETQ. Trimming cost V 4 bases and J 2 bases; bases outside gene matches: 5. CDR3 DNA: TGCGCCAGCAGCACTAGACTAGCGGACACAGATACGCAGTATTTT. Residues: CASSTRLADTDTQYF.

J is TRBJ2-3 and V is TRBV7-9; 13 bases are shared with TRBD2. J lost 3 bases, V lost 6 bases, and 3 bases had no gene match. This CDR3 comprises 15 residues. Looked up from germline, CDR1 is SEHNR and CDR2 is FQNEAQ (reference sequence). The CDR3 DNA reads TGTGCCAGCAGGCAACTAGCGGGAGGGACAGATACGCAGTATTTT. As protein: CASRQLAGGTDTQYF.

The CDR3 is CASSFSAGRIDEQFF. The CDR3 bases are TGTGCCAGCAGCTTCTCTGCCGGGAGGATTGATGAGCAGTTCTTC. This sequence joins TRBV7-2 and TRBJ2-1; 7 bases align to TRBD2. In germline, CDR1 is SGHTA, CDR2 FQGNSA. The junction had 10 bases not matched to a gene; V was cut back by 3 bases and J by 8 bases. This CDR3 comprises 15 residues.

This clonotype was seen a handful of times. The V gene is TRBV7-9, the J gene TRBJ2-4; 9 positions agree with TRBD1. The junction had 7 bases not matched to a gene; V was cut back by 5 bases and J by 8 bases. Germline V gives CDR1 SEHNR, CDR2 FQNEAQ (reference sequence). This CDR3 is 14 amino acids long. The CDR3 DNA follows: TGTGCCAGCAGCCCCCGGACAGGGGTAGACATTCAGTACTTC. Translating it yields CASSPRTGVDIQYF.

The chain uses TRBV23-1 and TRBJ2-7, with 9 bases lining up with TRBD2. TRBV23-1 is classed as an ORF, of uncertain function. After removal of 3 bases from V and 6 bases from J, the junction contained 21 bases not matched to a gene. CDR3 length: 19 residues. CDR3 sequence: CASSHCTSHHGLARSEQYF. The CDR3 DNA reads as TGCGCCAGCAGTCACTGCACTTCCCACCACGGACTAGCGAGGAGCGAGCAGTACTTC.

This clonotype was seen more than once but under ten times. The rearrangement joins TRBV5-1 to TRBJ2-2, with TRBD1 matching over 9 bases. CDR3 size: 18 residues. J gave up 2 bases and V 1 base, and 9 bases lay outside the gene matches. CDR1 is SGHRS and CDR2 is YFSETQ in the germline V gene. This chain's CDR3 is CASSLWDRARGNTGELFF. The CDR3 bases are TGCGCCAGCAGCTTGTGGGACAGGGCTAGGGGAAACACCGGGGAGCTGTTTTTT.

This clonotype was seen ten or more times. The chain recombines TRBV7-2 with TRBJ2-1; D is unclear. The CDR3 loop spans 11 amino acids. The germline V gene has CDR1 SGHTA and CDR2 FQGNSA. V dropped 5 bases and J dropped 3 bases, with 2 bases sitting between them. This CDR3 reads CASSVYNEQFF. CDR3 DNA: TGTGCCAGCAGCGTCTACAATGAGCAGTTCTTC.

In its sample, this clonotype was seen a few times. The genes are TRBV27 and TRBJ1-6; D is perhaps TRBD1 (6 bases). Per germline, CDR1 MNHEY and CDR2 SMNVEV (reference sequence). The V end lost 4 bases, the J end lost 10 bases, and 17 bases lay between the germline ends. The CDR3 runs 15 residues. CDR3 loop: CASSSGQIQGSPLHF. The CDR3 region has the DNA TGTGCCAGCAGTTCTGGACAGATTCAAGGATCACCCCTCCACTTT.

The chain links TRBV29-1 to TRBJ2-1; 12 nucleotides agree with TRBD2. Trimming removed 7 bases from V and 6 bases from J; junction bases left unmatched: 7. Germline CDR1 SQVTM, CDR2 ANQGSEA. The CDR3 is 14 amino acids. CDR3 in amino acids: CSEMTSGRSNEQFF. CDR3 in DNA: TGCAGCGAGATGACTAGCGGGAGAAGCAATGAGCAGTTCTTC.

The CDR3 sequence: CASSLDRDQRGGKTQYF. The CDR3 bases are TGTGCCAGCAGCTTAGACAGGGATCAAAGGGGAGGGAAGACCCAGTACTTC. V and J are TRBV11-2 and TRBJ2-5; 7 bases align to TRBD2. The germline V gene encodes CDR1 SGHAT and CDR2 FQNNGV. Trimming at V came to 0 bases and at J to 6 bases, leaving 13 bases not matched to a gene. There are 17 residues in the CDR3. The full variable domain, completed using reference TRBV11-2 and TRBJ2-5, is EAGVAQSPRYKIIEKRQSVAFWCNPISGHATLYWYQQILGQGPKLLIQFQNNGVVDDSQLPKDRFSAERLKGVDSTLKIQPAKLEDSAVYLCASSLDRDQRGGKTQYFGPGTRLLVL.

This clonotype was detected only a few times. In DNA form, the CDR3 reads TGTGCCAGCAGTGGGTGGGGACGTCTGAGCTCCTACGAGCAGTACTTC. This sequence encodes CASSGWGRLSSYEQYF. The gene calls are TRBV12-3 or TRBV12-4 and TRBJ2-7; TRBD1 or TRBD2 may be the D gene (5 bases each). V lost 5 bases, J lost 0 bases, and 17 bases lay in between. The CDR3 sequence is 16 residues long.

The chain employs TRBV30 and TRBJ1-4, with D unresolved. With 0 bases removed from V and 4 bases from J, the gap between germline ends came to 9 bases. The CDR3 is made up of 14 amino acids. Germline V lookup: CDR1 GTSNPN, CDR2 SVGIG (reference sequence). CDR3 nucleotide sequence: TGTGCCTGGAGTGTAAAAGGGAATAATGAAAAACTGTTTTTT. Translation gives CAWSVKGNNEKLFF.

The rearrangement joins TRBV18 to TRBJ2-3; 9 nucleotides match TRBD2. The CDR3 contains 15 residues. With V trimmed by 4 bases and J by 3 bases, 5 bases remained unmatched. The germline CDR1 and CDR2 sequences are KGHSH and LQKENI. The CDR3 sequence is CASSRPGLATDTQYF. The CDR3 DNA sequence: TGTGCCAGCTCACGACCGGGACTAGCAACAGATACGCAGTATTTT.

In its sample, this clonotype was seen many times. The chain combines TRBV7-2 with TRBJ2-3; 7 bases line up with TRBD2. V trimming: 8 bases; J trimming: 6 bases; junction bases outside the gene matches: 8. The CDR3 extends over 13 amino acids. CDR1 SGHTA and CDR2 FQGNSA come from the germline V gene. The CDR3 region has the DNA TGTGCCAGCTGTAGGACTAGGCTGGATACGCAGTATTTT. This gives the protein CASCRTRLDTQYF. Combining the CDR3 with reference TRBV7-2 and TRBJ2-3 gives the whole variable domain GAGVSQSPSNKVTEKGKDVELRCDPISGHTALYWYRQSLGQGLEFLIYFQGNSAPDKSGLPSDRFSAERTGGSVSTLTIQRTQQEDSAVYLCASCRTRLDTQYFGPGTRLTVL.

Many counts were recorded for this clonotype. The V and J genes are TRBV29-1 and TRBJ2-1; D is possibly TRBD1 (6 bases). Germline V gives CDR1 SQVTM, CDR2 ANQGSEA. Trimming removed 5 bases at V and 9 bases at J, with 14 bases between. The CDR3 has 12 residues. CDR3 DNA sequence: TGCAGCGTTTCAAGCGACAGGACTGAGCAGTTCTTC. Translated: CSVSSDRTEQFF.

The table lists this clonotype with many counts. The CDR3, as DNA: TGTGCCAGCAGTGAAGCGATGGGGAGTTCACCCCTCCACTTT. This sequence encodes CASSEAMGSSPLHF. This chain joins TRBV2 and TRBJ1-6; D is ambiguous. V was cut by 0 bases and J by 9 bases, with 9 bases left in between. CDR1 is SNHLY, CDR2 FYNNEI, per germline. The CDR3 length is 14 residues.

This clonotype was found a few times. J is TRBJ2-1 and V is TRBV2, with 10 bases matching TRBD2. Trimming removed 6 bases from V and 6 bases from J; junction bases left unmatched: 8. CDR3 size: 15 residues. CDR1 is SNHLY and CDR2 is FYNNEI in the germline V gene. CDR3 sequence reads: CASRGGLAEPNEQFF. CDR3 nucleotide sequence: TGTGCCAGCAGGGGAGGACTAGCGGAACCCAATGAGCAGTTCTTC.

The chain recombines TRBV20-1 with TRBJ2-2; D perhaps matches TRBD1 (5 bases). The length of the CDR3 is 15 residues. Germline V gives CDR1 DFQATT, CDR2 SNEGSKA (reference sequence). V shed 3 bases and J shed 5 bases, with 16 bases lying between them. The CDR3 reads CSARPQGARTGELFF. The CDR3 DNA is TGCAGTGCTAGGCCCCAAGGGGCAAGGACCGGGGAGCTGTTTTTT.

The chain recombines TRBV5-4 with TRBJ2-2; D uncertain. Looked up from germline, CDR1 is SGHNT and CDR2 is YYREEE (reference sequence). Trimming stripped 7 bases from V and 4 bases from J, with 11 bases between. CDR3 length: 13 amino acids. CDR3 region: CASSSQSTGELFF. In nucleotides, the CDR3 is TGTGCCAGCTCTTCGCAAAGCACCGGGGAGCTGTTTTTT.

CDR3 nucleotides: TGTGCCAGCGGAAGACAGGGACGGCAGCCCCAGCATTTT. This codes for CASGRQGRQPQHF. V and J are TRBV2 and TRBJ1-5; TRBD1 matches at 7 bases. V trimming: 8 bases; J trimming: 7 bases; junction bases outside the gene matches: 8. This CDR3 region has 13 residues. Germline CDR1 is SNHLY and CDR2 is FYNNEI.

There are a few counts of this clonotype. The chain combines TRBV20-1 with TRBJ1-5; TRBD1 agrees at 7 bases. Germline CDR1 and CDR2: DFQATT and SNEGSKA (reference sequence). V shed 6 bases and J 5 bases; nucleotides not matched to a gene: 7. The CDR3 consists of 13 residues. The CDR3 sequence is CSARQGYDQPQHF. DNA for the CDR3: TGCAGTGCCAGACAGGGTTACGATCAGCCCCAGCATTTT.

This clonotype has only a few counts. The chain carries TRBV7-2 and TRBJ2-2; the D gene is possibly TRBD2 (5 bases). The CDR3 sequence is 15 residues long. The V gene lost 6 bases and the J gene lost 1 base, with 12 bases spanning the gap. Germline values: CDR1 SGHTA, CDR2 FQGNSA. The chain's CDR3 is CASSVARENTGELFF. DNA for the CDR3: TGTGCCAGCAGTGTTGCCCGGGAGAACACCGGGGAGCTGTTTTTT.